This T cell receptor (beta chain) came from a study of blood T cell repertoires in COVID-19. One Seattle source followed patients from active infection through their disease course. Germline CDR1 reads KGHSH; CDR2 reads LQKENI. CDR3 length equals 14 residues. Trimming cost V 6 bases and J 5 bases; bases outside gene matches: 5. Sequenced by immunoSEQ multiplex PCR; TCRdb stores in-frame clones only, minus some. The table lists roughly 150,000 clones, around four fifths of them singletons. The chain uses TRBV18 and TRBJ1-5, with 9 bases lining up with TRBD1. The origin of this receptor is a woman at least 80 years old with COVID-19, enrolled during active disease. Specimen: peripheral blood. CDR3 in DNA: TGTGCCAGCTCGCAAACAGGGGGCGATCAGCCCCAGCATTTT. It yields the protein CASSQTGGDQPQHF.